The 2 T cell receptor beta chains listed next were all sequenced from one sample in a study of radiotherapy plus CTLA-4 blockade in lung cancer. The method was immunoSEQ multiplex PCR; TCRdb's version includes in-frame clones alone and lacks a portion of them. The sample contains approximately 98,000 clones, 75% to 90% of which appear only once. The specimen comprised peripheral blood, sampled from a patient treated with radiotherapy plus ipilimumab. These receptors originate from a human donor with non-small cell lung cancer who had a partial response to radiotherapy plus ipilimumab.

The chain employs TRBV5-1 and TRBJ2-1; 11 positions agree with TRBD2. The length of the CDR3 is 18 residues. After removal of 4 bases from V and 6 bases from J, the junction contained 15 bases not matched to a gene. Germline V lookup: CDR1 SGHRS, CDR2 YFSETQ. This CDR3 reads CASSPGFYSGREGNEQFF. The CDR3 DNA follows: TGCGCCAGCAGCCCCGGCTTTTATAGCGGGAGGGAGGGCAATGAGCAGTTCTTC. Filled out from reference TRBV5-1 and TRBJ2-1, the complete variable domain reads KAGVTQTPRYLIKTRGQQVTLSCSPISGHRSVSWYQQTPGQGLQFLFEYFSETQRNKGNFPGRFSGRQFSNSRSEMNVSTLELGDSALYLCASSPGFYSGREGNEQFFGPGTRLTVL.

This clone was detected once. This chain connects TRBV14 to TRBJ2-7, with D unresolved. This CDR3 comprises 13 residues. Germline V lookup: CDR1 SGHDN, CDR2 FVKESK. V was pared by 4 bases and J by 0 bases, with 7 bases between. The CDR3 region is CASSLPSSYEQYF. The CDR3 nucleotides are TGTGCCAGCAGCCTTCCGAGCTCCTACGAGCAGTACTTC.